Given below is one T cell receptor beta chain in context. This entry comes from a study of cytomegalovirus exposure and HLA in healthy donors. The PCR used 60 Vbeta and 13 Jbeta primers. The protocol was immunoSEQ multiplex PCR, while the TCRdb copy is restricted to in-frame clones and leaves out a portion. The data show roughly 150,000 clones, roughly 76% seen once. The J segment lost 0 bases and the V segment lost 0 bases, leaving 3 bases of the junction unmatched. The germline V gene encodes CDR1 SGHNT and CDR2 YYREEE (reference sequence). CDR3 size: 15 residues. The chain combines TRBV5-4 with TRBJ2-7, with 7 nucleotides matching TRBD1. The sequenced sample was PBMCs. The clonotype was recovered from a male donor in good health and CMV-seronegative. The DNA of the CDR3 is TGTGCCAGCAGCTTGGATCCAGGGGGCTCCTACGAGCAGTACTTC. Protein: CASSLDPGGSYEQYF.